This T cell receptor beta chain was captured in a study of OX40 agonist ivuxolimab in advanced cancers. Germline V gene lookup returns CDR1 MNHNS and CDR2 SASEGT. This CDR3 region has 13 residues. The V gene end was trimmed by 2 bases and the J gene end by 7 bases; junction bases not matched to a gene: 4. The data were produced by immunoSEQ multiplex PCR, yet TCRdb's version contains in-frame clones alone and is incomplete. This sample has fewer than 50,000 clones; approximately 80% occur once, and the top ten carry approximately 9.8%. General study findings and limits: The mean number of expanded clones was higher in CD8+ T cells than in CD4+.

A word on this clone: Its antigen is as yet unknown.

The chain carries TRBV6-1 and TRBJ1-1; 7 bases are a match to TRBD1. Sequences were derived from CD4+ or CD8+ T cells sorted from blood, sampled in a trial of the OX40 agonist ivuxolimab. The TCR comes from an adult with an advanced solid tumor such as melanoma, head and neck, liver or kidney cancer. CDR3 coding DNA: TGTGCCAGCAGTGAAAGACAGGGCTTTGAAGCTTTCTTT. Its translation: CASSERQGFEAFF.